This TCR beta chain stems from a study of T-cell reconstitution after alpha-beta-depleted transplantation in children. This clonotype was recorded at least ten times. There are 14 residues in the CDR3. The germline V and J ends were trimmed by 7 bases and 1 base, with 11 bases remaining between them. The germline CDR1 and CDR2 sequences are SNHLY and FYNNEI. Unique molecular identifiers were built into the TCRbeta library. TCRdb redid the calling of the PCR reads with MiXCR, one entry per CDR3 protein. The sample has around 500,000 distinct CDR3 sequences, approximately 12% seen once. The sequencing used PBMCs from the stem cell graft donor, collected from the stem cell graft. The receptor was derived from a human donor who donated a stem cell graft to a child with combined immunodeficiency. The chain links TRBV2 to TRBJ1-5; the D gene is possibly TRBD1 (6 bases). The CDR3 sequence is CASTPGESNQPQHF. CDR3 coding DNA: TGTGCCAGCACCCCAGGGGAGAGCAATCAGCCCCAGCATTTT. The full variable domain, completed using reference TRBV2 and TRBJ1-5, is EPEVTQTPSHQVTQMGQEVILRCVPISNHLYFYWYRQILGQKVEFLVSFYNNEISEKSEIFDDQFSVERPDGSNFTLKIRSTKLEDSAMYFCASTPGESNQPQHFGDGTRLSIL.